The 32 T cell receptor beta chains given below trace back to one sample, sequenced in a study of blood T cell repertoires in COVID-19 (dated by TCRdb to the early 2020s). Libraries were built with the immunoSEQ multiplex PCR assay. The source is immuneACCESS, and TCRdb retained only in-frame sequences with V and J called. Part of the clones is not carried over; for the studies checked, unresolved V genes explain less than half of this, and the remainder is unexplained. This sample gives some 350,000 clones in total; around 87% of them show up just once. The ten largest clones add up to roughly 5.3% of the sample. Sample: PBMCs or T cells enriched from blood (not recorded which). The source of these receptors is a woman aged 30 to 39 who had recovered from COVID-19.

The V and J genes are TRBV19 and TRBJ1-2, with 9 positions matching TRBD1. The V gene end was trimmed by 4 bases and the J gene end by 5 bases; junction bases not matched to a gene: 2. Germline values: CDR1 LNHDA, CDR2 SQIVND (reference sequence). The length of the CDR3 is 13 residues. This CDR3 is CASSTGTGYGYTF. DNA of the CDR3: TGTGCCAGTAGTACCGGGACAGGGTATGGCTACACCTTC.

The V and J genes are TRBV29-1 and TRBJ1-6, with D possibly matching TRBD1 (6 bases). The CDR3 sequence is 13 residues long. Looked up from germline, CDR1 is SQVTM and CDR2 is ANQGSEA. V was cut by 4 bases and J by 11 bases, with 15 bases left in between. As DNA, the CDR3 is TGCAGCGTTGGGGGGGGACACGGGGCACCCCTCCACTTT. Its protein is CSVGGGHGAPLHF.

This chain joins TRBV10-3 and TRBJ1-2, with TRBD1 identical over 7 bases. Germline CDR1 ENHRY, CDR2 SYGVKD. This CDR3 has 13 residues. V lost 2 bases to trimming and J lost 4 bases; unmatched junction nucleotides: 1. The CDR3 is CAISETGVYGYTF. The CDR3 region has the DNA TGTGCCATCAGTGAGACAGGGGTCTATGGCTACACCTTC.

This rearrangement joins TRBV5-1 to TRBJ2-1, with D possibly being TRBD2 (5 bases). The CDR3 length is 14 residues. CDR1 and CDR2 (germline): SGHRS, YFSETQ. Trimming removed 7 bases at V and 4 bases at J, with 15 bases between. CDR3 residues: CASSRADPYNEQFF. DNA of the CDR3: TGCGCCAGCTCGAGGGCCGACCCGTACAATGAGCAGTTCTTC.

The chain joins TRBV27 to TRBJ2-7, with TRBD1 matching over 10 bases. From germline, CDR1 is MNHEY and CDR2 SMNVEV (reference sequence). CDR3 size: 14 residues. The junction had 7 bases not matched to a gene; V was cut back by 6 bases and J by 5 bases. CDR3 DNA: TGTGCCAGCAGGTGGGACAGGGGTGGAGACGAGCAGTACTTC. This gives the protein CASRWDRGGDEQYF.

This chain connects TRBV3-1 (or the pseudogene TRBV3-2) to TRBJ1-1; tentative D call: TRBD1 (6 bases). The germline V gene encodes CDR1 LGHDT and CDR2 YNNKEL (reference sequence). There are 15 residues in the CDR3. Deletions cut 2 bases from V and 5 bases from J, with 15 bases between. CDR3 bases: TGTGCCAGCAGCCAATCCGGGGGGCGAAAGACTGAAGCTTTCTTT. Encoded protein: CASSQSGGRKTEAFF.

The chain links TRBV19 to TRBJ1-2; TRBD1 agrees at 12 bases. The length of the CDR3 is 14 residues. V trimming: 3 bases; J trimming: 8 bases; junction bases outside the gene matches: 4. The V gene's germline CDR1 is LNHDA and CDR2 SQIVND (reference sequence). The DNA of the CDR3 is TGTGCCAGTAGTATGGGACAGGGGGCTGGCGGCTACACCTTC. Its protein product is CASSMGQGAGGYTF.

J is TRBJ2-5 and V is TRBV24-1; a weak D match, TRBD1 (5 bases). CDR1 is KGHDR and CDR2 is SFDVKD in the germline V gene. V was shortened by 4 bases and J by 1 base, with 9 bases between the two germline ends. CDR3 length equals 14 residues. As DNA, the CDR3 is TGTGCCACCAGTGACCCACAGGTCCAAGAGACCCAGTACTTC. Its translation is CATSDPQVQETQYF.

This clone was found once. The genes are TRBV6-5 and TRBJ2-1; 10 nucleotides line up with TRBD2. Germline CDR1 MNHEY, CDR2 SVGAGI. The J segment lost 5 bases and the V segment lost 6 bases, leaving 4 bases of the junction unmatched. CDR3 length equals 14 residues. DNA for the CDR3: TGTGCCAGCAGACGGCTAGCGGGGGACAATGAGCAGTTCTTC. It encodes CASRRLAGDNEQFF.

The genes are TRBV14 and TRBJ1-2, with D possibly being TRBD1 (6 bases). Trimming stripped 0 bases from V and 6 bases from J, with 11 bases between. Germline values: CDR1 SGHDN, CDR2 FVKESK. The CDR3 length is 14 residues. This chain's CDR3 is CASSQDQGINGYTF. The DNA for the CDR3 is TGTGCCAGCAGCCAAGATCAGGGGATTAATGGCTACACCTTC.

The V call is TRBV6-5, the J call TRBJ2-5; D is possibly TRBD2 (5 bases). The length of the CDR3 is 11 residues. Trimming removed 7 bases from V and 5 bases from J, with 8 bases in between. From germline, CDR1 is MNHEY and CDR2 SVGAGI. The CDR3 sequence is CASMWRETQYF. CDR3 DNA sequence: TGTGCCAGCATGTGGAGGGAGACCCAGTACTTC.

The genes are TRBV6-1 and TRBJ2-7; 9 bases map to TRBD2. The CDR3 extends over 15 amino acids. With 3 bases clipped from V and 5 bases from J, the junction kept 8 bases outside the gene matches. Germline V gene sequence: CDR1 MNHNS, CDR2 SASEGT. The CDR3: CASSEGAGGPHEQYF. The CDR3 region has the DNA TGTGCCAGCAGTGAGGGAGCGGGGGGCCCCCACGAGCAGTACTTC.

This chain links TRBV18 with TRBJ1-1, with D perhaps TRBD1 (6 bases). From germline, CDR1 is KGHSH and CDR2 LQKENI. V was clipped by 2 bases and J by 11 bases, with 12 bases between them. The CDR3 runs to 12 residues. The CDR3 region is CASSPGGPGAFF. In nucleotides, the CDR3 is TGTGCCAGCTCACCAGGGGGCCCAGGGGCTTTCTTT.

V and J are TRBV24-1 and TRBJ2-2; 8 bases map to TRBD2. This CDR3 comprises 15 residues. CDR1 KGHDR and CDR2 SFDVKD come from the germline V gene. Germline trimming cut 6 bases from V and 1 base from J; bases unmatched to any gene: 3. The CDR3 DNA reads TGTGCCACCAGTCCACGGGGGGGGAACACCGGGGAGCTGTTTTTT. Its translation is CATSPRGGNTGELFF.

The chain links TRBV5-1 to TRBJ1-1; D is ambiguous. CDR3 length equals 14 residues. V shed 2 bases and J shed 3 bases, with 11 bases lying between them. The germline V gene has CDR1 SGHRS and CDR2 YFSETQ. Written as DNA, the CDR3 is TGCGCCAGCAGCTTAGGCAGTAGCTACACTGAAGCTTTCTTT. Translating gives CASSLGSSYTEAFF.

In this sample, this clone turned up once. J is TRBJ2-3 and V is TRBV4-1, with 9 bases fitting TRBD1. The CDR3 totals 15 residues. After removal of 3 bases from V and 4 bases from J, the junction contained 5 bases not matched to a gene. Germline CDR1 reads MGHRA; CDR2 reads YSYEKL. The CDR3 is CASSHQGQGSDTQYF. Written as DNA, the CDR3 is TGCGCCAGCAGCCATCAAGGACAGGGGTCAGATACGCAGTATTTT.

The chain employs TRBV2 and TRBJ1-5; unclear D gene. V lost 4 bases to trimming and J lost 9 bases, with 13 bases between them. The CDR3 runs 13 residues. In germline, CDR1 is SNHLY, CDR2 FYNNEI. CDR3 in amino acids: CASSVGVLRPQHF. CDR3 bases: TGTGCCAGCAGTGTCGGGGTTCTTAGGCCCCAGCATTTT.

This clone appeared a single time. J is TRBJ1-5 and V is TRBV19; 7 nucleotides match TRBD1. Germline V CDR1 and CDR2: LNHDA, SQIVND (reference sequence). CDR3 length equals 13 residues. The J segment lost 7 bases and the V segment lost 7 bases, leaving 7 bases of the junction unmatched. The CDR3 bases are TGTGCCAGTAACCCTGACAGGGAACAGCCCCAGCATTTT. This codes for CASNPDREQPQHF.

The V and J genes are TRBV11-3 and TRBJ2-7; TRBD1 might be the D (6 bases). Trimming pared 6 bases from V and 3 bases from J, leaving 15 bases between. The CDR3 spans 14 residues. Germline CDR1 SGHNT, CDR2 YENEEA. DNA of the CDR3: TGTGCCAGCAGTCTTCTCGGGACAAGCTACGAGCAGTACTTC. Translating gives CASSLLGTSYEQYF.

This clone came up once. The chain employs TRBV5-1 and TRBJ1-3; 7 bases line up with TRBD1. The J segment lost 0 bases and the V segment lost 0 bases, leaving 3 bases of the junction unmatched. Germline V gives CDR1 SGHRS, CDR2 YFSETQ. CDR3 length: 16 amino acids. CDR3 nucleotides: TGCGCCAGCAGCTTGGCGGGACAGATCTCTGGAAACACCATATATTTT. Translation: CASSLAGQISGNTIYF.

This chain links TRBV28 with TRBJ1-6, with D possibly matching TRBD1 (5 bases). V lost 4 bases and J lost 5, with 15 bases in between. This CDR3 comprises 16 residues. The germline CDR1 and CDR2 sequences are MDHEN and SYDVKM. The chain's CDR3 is CASSSSLAGDNSPLHF. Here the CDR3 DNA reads TGTGCCAGCAGTTCCTCCCTGGCGGGGGATAATTCACCCCTCCACTTT.

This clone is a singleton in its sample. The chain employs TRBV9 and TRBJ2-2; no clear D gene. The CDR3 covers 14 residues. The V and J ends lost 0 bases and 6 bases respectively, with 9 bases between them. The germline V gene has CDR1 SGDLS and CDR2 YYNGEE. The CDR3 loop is CASSVVSDAGELFF. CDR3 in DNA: TGTGCCAGCAGCGTAGTGAGTGATGCCGGGGAGCTGTTTTTT.

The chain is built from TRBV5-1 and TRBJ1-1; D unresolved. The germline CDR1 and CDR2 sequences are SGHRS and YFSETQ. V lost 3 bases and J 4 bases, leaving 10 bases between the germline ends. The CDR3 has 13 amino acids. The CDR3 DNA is TGCGCCAGCAGCTCCGGACGGGGCACTGAAGCTTTCTTT. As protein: CASSSGRGTEAFF.

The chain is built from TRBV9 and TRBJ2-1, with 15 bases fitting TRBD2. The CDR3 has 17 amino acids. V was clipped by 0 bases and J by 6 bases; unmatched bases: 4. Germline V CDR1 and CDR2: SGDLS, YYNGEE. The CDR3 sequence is CASSVGTSGGAVNEQFF. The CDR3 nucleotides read TGTGCCAGCAGCGTAGGGACTAGCGGGGGGGCGGTCAATGAGCAGTTCTTC.

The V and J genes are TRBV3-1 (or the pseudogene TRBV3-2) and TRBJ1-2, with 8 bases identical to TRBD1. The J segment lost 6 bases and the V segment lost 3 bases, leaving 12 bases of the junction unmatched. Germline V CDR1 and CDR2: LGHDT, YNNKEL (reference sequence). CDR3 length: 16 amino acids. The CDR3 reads CASSQERDRSYHGYTF. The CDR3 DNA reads TGTGCCAGCAGCCAGGAGAGGGACAGGTCCTACCATGGCTACACCTTC.

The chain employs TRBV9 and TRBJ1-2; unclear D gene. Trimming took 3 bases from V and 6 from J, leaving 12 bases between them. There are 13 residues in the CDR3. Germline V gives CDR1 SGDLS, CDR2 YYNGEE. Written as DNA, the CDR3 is TGTGCCAGCAGCGCAGCGGGATCCGATGGCTACACCTTC. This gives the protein CASSAAGSDGYTF. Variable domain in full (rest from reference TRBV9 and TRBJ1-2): DSGVTQTPKHLITATGQRVTLRCSPRSGDLSVYWYQQSLDQGLQFLIQYYNGEERAKGNILERFSAQQFPDLHSELNLSSLELGDSALYFCASSAAGSDGYTFGSGTRLTVV.

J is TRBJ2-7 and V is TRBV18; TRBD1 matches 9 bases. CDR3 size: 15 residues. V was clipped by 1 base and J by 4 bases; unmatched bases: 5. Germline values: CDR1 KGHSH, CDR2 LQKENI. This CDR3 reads CASSPLGTGSYEQYF. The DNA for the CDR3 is TGTGCCAGCTCACCACTAGGGACAGGGAGTTACGAGCAGTACTTC.

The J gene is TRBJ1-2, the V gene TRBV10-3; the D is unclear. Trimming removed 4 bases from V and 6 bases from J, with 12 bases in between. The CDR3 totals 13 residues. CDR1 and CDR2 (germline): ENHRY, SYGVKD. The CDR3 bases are TGTGCCATCAGTGTGGAGGGTTCGGATGGCTACACCTTC. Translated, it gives CAISVEGSDGYTF.

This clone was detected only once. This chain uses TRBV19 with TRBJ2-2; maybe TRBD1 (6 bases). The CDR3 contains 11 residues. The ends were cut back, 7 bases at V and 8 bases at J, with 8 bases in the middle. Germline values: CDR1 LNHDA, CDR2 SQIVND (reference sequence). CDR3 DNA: TGTGCCAGTACCAGGGGTGGGGAGCTGTTTTTT. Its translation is CASTRGGELFF.

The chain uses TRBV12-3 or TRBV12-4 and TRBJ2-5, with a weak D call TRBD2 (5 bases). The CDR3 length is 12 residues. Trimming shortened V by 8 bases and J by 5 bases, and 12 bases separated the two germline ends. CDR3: CASGEGIETQYF. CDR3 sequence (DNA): TGTGCCAGCGGAGAGGGCATTGAGACCCAGTACTTC.

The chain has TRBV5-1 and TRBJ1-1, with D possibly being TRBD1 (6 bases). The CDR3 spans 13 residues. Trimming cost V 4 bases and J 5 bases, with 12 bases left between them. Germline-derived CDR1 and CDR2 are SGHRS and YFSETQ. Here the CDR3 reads CASSAGVNTEAFF. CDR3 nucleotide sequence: TGCGCCAGCAGCGCAGGGGTAAATACTGAAGCTTTCTTT.

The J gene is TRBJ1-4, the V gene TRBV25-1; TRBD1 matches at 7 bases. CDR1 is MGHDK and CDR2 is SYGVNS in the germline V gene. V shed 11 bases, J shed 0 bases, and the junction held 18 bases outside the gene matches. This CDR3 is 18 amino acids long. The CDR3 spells CALGRPGGPLATNEKLFF. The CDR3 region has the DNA TGTGCCCTGGGGAGGCCAGGGGGACCCCTAGCAACTAATGAAAAACTGTTTTTT.